The table lists the clone carrying this T cell receptor beta chain with many counts. The antigen remains undetermined. The data stem from a study of neurological immune-mediated disorders. Findings and limits, study-wide: The study phylogenetically grouped the repertoires of 18 of 34 multiple sclerosis patients into one related-CDR3 cluster, a possible signature. The absence of shared CDR3 amino acid sequences among expanded clones across subjects suggests private repertoires in all groups.

In TCRdb, the 5' RACE reads were re-called with MiXCR into one record per CDR3 protein. The sample holds 50,000 or so distinct CDR3 sequences, 3.6% seen once. This sequence was found in a man aged 25-45 years with multiple sclerosis. Sequenced: PBMCs.

The CDR3 spells CASSLRQGANYNEQFF. The CDR3 region has the DNA TGTGCCAGCAGCTTAAGACAGGGGGCGAACTACAATGAGCAGTTCTTC. The V call is TRBV7-7, the J call TRBJ2-1; 10 nucleotides match TRBD1. The CDR3 is made up of 16 amino acids. Trimming removed 2 bases from V and 3 bases from J; junction bases left unmatched: 4. Germline loops: CDR1 SSHAT, CDR2 FNYEAQ (reference sequence).